The 27 T cell receptor beta chains below come from one sample, sequenced in a study of blood T cell repertoires in COVID-19. Measured with immunoSEQ multiplex PCR; TCRdb has only the in-frame clones, and not every one. The repertoire holds some 170,000 clones, with roughly nine tenths as singletons. Sequenced: PBMCs or T cells enriched from blood (not recorded which). All receptors derive from a human donor with acute COVID-19. The donor label of this sample is uncertain.

V is TRBV5-6 and J is TRBJ2-7; possible D gene TRBD2, 5 bases. The CDR3 is 15 residues long. Germline assignment: CDR1 SGHDT and CDR2 YYEEEE. V was clipped by 3 bases and J by 4 bases, with 17 bases between them. The CDR3 DNA sequence: TGTGCCAGCAGCTCCGACGGGTTAGAGGGTTACGAGCAGTACTTC. Amino acids: CASSSDGLEGYEQYF.

The CDR3 DNA is TGCGCCAGCAGCCAAGATGTAGGGGCTCTTGGGGCCAACGTCCTGACTTTC. Translated, it gives CASSQDVGALGANVLTF. The chain carries TRBV4-3 and TRBJ2-6; a weak D match, TRBD1 (5 bases). Looked up from germline, CDR1 is LGHNA and CDR2 is YSLEER. This CDR3 spans 17 amino acids. Deletions cut 0 bases from V and 3 bases from J, with 12 bases between.

This sequence joins TRBV5-8 and TRBJ1-2, with 11 bases lining up with TRBD1. Germline values: CDR1 SGHTS, CDR2 YDEGEE. After removal of 4 bases from V and 3 bases from J, the junction contained 2 bases not matched to a gene. The CDR3 spans 14 residues. This chain's CDR3 is CASSAGQGDYGYTF. CDR3 in DNA: TGTGCCAGCAGCGCGGGACAGGGGGACTATGGCTACACCTTC.

The genes are TRBV30 and TRBJ1-1; D gene uncertain. Germline V gene data show CDR1 as GTSNPN and CDR2 as SVGIG (reference sequence). The CDR3 has 13 amino acids. Deletions cut 5 bases from V and 6 bases from J, with 16 bases between. CDR3: CAWGDGRRAEAFF. CDR3 DNA sequence: TGTGCCTGGGGCGACGGGAGACGGGCTGAAGCTTTCTTT.

This clone was counted once. This sequence joins TRBV24-1 and TRBJ2-5; 9 bases agree with TRBD1. The CDR3 contains 16 residues. Losses at the gene ends were 4 bases for V and 4 bases for J; bases not matched to a gene: 9. CDR1 is KGHDR, CDR2 SFDVKD, per germline. The DNA for the CDR3 is TGTGCCACCAGTGACCCAGGGACAGGGATCGGAGAGACCCAGTACTTC. It yields the protein CATSDPGTGIGETQYF.

J is TRBJ2-1 and V is TRBV3-1 (or the pseudogene TRBV3-2); TRBD2 might be the D (5 bases). Trimming stripped 4 bases from V and 5 bases from J, with 12 bases between. There are 14 residues in the CDR3. In germline, CDR1 is LGHDT, CDR2 YNNKEL (reference sequence). CDR3 coding DNA: TGTGCCAGCAGCCCCCTCGGAGGCCACAATGAGCAGTTCTTC. It is translated as CASSPLGGHNEQFF.

The chain recombines TRBV27 with TRBJ1-2; no definite D call. This CDR3 is 13 amino acids long. V was pared by 6 bases and J by 7 bases, with 15 bases between. Germline CDR1 and CDR2: MNHEY and SMNVEV (reference sequence). CDR3 protein: CASSFQARAGYTF. Written as DNA, the CDR3 is TGTGCCAGCAGCTTCCAGGCGCGGGCTGGCTACACCTTC.

The chain joins TRBV11-2 to TRBJ2-3; D uncertain. Germline loops: CDR1 SGHAT, CDR2 FQNNGV. This CDR3 has 12 residues. V lost 1 base to trimming and J lost 3 bases, with 2 bases between them. The CDR3 nucleotides are TGTGCCAGCAGCTTAGCGACAGATACGCAGTATTTT. Translation gives CASSLATDTQYF.

The chain links TRBV4-1 to TRBJ2-6, with D perhaps matching TRBD1 (5 bases). In germline, CDR1 is MGHRA, CDR2 YSYEKL. The CDR3 consists of 15 residues. The V gene lost 6 bases and the J gene lost 4 bases, with 13 bases spanning the gap. The DNA of the CDR3 is TGCGCCAGCAGTTTCGAAGGGGTCGGGGCCAACGTCCTGACTTTC. Encoded protein: CASSFEGVGANVLTF.

This clone appeared a single time. The gene calls are TRBV7-9 and TRBJ1-1; D may be TRBD1 (5 bases). In germline, CDR1 is SEHNR, CDR2 FQNEAQ (reference sequence). This CDR3 is 14 amino acids long. V gave up 2 bases and J gave up 2 bases, with 9 bases separating them. The CDR3 region is CASSLQTDNTEAFF. CDR3 in DNA: TGTGCCAGCAGCTTACAGACAGATAACACTGAAGCTTTCTTT.

This chain connects TRBV18 to TRBJ2-5; D unresolved. The V and J ends lost 3 bases and 0 bases respectively, with 5 bases between them. The germline V gene encodes CDR1 KGHSH and CDR2 LQKENI. The CDR3 sequence is 13 residues long. The CDR3 region is CASSPPNQETQYF. For the CDR3, the DNA is TGTGCCAGCTCACCCCCAAACCAAGAGACCCAGTACTTC.

The V and J genes are TRBV5-4 and TRBJ2-5, with 7 bases fitting TRBD2. The CDR3 covers 14 residues. The germline gives CDR1 SGHNT, CDR2 YYREEE (reference sequence). With V trimmed by 0 bases and J by 5 bases, 4 bases remained unmatched. This chain's CDR3 is CASSLGLRGETQYF. The CDR3 DNA is TGTGCCAGCAGCTTGGGACTGCGGGGGGAGACCCAGTACTTC. Drawing the rest from reference TRBV5-4 and TRBJ2-5, the complete variable domain is ETGVTQSPTHLIKTRGQQVTLRCSSQSGHNTVSWYQQALGQGPQFIFQYYREEENGRGNFPPRFSGLQFPNYSSELNVNALELDDSALYLCASSLGLRGETQYFGPGTRLLVL.

This clone was found once. The V call is TRBV5-1, the J call TRBJ2-7; D unclear. Germline V CDR1 and CDR2: SGHRS, YFSETQ. With 4 bases removed from V and 2 bases from J, the gap between germline ends came to 13 bases. This CDR3 region has 14 residues. Written as DNA, the CDR3 is TGCGCCAGCAGCCCATCGGCAGGTACCTACGAGCAGTACTTC. Translation gives CASSPSAGTYEQYF.

The V and J genes are TRBV11-1 and TRBJ1-1, with 9 bases lining up with TRBD1. Germline lookup yields CDR1 SGHAT and CDR2 FQDESV (reference sequence). Germline trimming cut 5 bases from V and 6 bases from J; bases unmatched to any gene: 10. The CDR3 length is 15 residues. This CDR3 is CASSLRPTGGPEAFF. CDR3 coding DNA: TGTGCCAGCAGCCTACGCCCCACAGGGGGCCCTGAAGCTTTCTTT.

The chain employs TRBV19 and TRBJ2-1, with 8 positions matching TRBD1. Germline V gene sequence: CDR1 LNHDA, CDR2 SQIVND (reference sequence). J lost 7 bases, V lost 1 base, and 9 bases had no gene match. CDR3 length: 16 amino acids. CDR3: CASSIGSGGLGNEQFF. In nucleotides, the CDR3 is TGTGCCAGTAGTATAGGCTCAGGGGGCTTGGGGAATGAGCAGTTCTTC.

The chain joins TRBV3-1 (or the pseudogene TRBV3-2) to TRBJ2-3; 9 nucleotides match TRBD2. CDR3 length: 15 amino acids. With V trimmed by 2 bases and J by 3 bases, 3 bases remained unmatched. Germline CDR1 and CDR2: LGHDT and YNNKEL (reference sequence). CDR3 nucleotide sequence: TGTGCCAGCAGCCAACGAAGCGGGGGGACAGATACGCAGTATTTT. It translates to CASSQRSGGTDTQYF.

The gene calls are TRBV11-1 and TRBJ2-3; D unresolved. Germline V gene data show CDR1 as SGHAT and CDR2 as FQDESV (reference sequence). With 3 bases removed from V and 2 bases from J, the gap between germline ends came to 9 bases. There are 14 residues in the CDR3. For the CDR3, the DNA is TGTGCCAGCAGCTTGCTAGACTCCACAGATACGCAGTATTTT. Translation gives CASSLLDSTDTQYF.

This clone appeared a single time. The J gene is TRBJ2-7, the V gene TRBV7-2; TRBD1 matches at 8 bases. Trimming took 5 bases from V and 3 from J; bases not matched to a gene: 9. Germline assignment: CDR1 SGHTA and CDR2 FQGNSA. The CDR3 is 15 amino acids. The CDR3 region has the DNA TGTGCCAGCAGCCCACAGGGGGGTTCCTACTACGAGCAGTACTTC. Residues: CASSPQGGSYYEQYF.

V and J are TRBV6-5 and TRBJ2-1; a possible D gene is TRBD2 (6 bases). The germline V and J ends were trimmed by 4 bases and 0 bases, with 13 bases remaining between them. Germline assignment: CDR1 MNHEY and CDR2 SVGAGI. The CDR3 loop spans 16 amino acids. CDR3: CASSLSQGLSYNEQFF. The CDR3, as DNA: TGTGCCAGCAGTTTGTCTCAGGGACTCTCCTACAATGAGCAGTTCTTC.

This clone was detected only once. The rearrangement joins TRBV30 to TRBJ1-2; perhaps TRBD1 as D (5 bases). Germline CDR1 is GTSNPN and CDR2 is SVGIG (reference sequence). The CDR3 covers 15 residues. The V and J ends lost 1 base and 7 bases respectively, with 19 bases between them. The CDR3 is CAWSDDRDGGFGYTF. In DNA, the CDR3 is TGTGCCTGGAGTGATGACCGGGACGGGGGTTTTGGCTACACCTTC.

The CDR3 loop reads CASSLAGSGASGGTQYF. CDR3 in DNA: TGCGCCAGCAGCTTGGCGGGTAGCGGGGCCTCCGGGGGTACGCAGTATTTT. The V call is TRBV5-1, the J call TRBJ2-3, with 8 bases matching TRBD2. This CDR3 spans 17 amino acids. V trimming: 0 bases; J trimming: 8 bases; junction bases outside the gene matches: 14. Germline CDR1 is SGHRS and CDR2 is YFSETQ.

This rearrangement joins TRBV18 to TRBJ2-3; 8 bases map to TRBD1. Unmatched junction bases numbered 13, after V lost 3 bases and J lost 2 bases. CDR3 length: 18 residues. Germline-derived CDR1 and CDR2 are KGHSH and LQKENI. CDR3 DNA: TGTGCCAGCTCACCGATGATCCGGCGGGACAGGTCCACAGATACGCAGTATTTT. This sequence encodes CASSPMIRRDRSTDTQYF.

This chain joins TRBV18 and TRBJ1-1; perhaps TRBD1 as D (5 bases). The CDR3 length is 12 residues. The germline gives CDR1 KGHSH, CDR2 LQKENI. V dropped 1 base and J dropped 10 bases, with 10 bases sitting between them. CDR3 residues: CASSPLDNLAFF. As DNA, the CDR3 is TGTGCCAGCTCACCACTGGACAATTTAGCTTTCTTT.

The CDR3 sequence is CASSLVASPLYNEQFF. The CDR3 DNA is TGTGCCAGCAGCTTGGTCGCGAGCCCCCTGTACAATGAGCAGTTCTTC. The genes are TRBV5-5 and TRBJ2-1; no clear D gene. The germline V and J ends were trimmed by 0 bases and 4 bases, with 14 bases remaining between them. The V gene's germline CDR1 is SGHKS and CDR2 YYEKEE (reference sequence). The CDR3 totals 16 residues.

This clone was detected a few times. The rearrangement links TRBV6-1 to TRBJ2-1; 7 bases fit TRBD2. V shed 2 bases, J shed 2 bases, and the junction held 6 bases outside the gene matches. The CDR3 extends over 16 amino acids. Germline V CDR1 and CDR2: MNHNS, SASEGT. The DNA for the CDR3 is TGTGCCAGCAGTGAAAGCGGGGCCGCAACCTACAATGAGCAGTTCTTC. Translated, it gives CASSESGAATYNEQFF.

This chain uses TRBV14 with TRBJ1-2; a possible D gene is TRBD1 (5 bases). Germline CDR1 SGHDN, CDR2 FVKESK. The CDR3 runs 12 residues. V was clipped by 1 base and J by 5 bases, with 5 bases between them. CDR3 residues: CASSQGQYGYTF. CDR3 nucleotides: TGTGCCAGCAGCCAAGGACAGTATGGCTACACCTTC.

This clone was seen only once. The CDR3 region is CASSQVPPTSGGAFTDTQYF. The CDR3 nucleotides are TGCGCCAGCAGCCAGGTCCCCCCAACTAGCGGGGGGGCCTTCACAGATACGCAGTATTTT. The gene calls are TRBV4-1 and TRBJ2-3; TRBD2 matches 13 bases. Germline V gene lookup returns CDR1 MGHRA and CDR2 YSYEKL. The CDR3 sequence is 20 residues long. Trimming removed 3 bases from V and 2 bases from J; junction bases left unmatched: 14.